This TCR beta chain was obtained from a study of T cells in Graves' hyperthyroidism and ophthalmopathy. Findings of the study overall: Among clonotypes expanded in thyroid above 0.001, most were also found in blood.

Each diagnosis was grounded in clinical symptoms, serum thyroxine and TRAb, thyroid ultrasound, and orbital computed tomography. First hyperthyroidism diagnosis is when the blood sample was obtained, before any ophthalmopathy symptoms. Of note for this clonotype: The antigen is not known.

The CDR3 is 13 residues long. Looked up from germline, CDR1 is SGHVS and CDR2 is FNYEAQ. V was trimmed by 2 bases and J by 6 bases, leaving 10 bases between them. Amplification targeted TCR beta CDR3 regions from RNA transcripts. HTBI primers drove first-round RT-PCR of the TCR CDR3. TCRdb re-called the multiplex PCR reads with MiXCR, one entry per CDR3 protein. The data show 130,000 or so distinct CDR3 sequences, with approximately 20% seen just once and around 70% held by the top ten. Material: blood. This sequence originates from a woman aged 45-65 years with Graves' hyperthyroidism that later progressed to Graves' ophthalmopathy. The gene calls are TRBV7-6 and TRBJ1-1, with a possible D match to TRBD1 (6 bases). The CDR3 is CASSLNRGAEAFF. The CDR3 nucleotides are TGTGCCAGCAGCTTAAATAGGGGGGCTGAAGCTTTCTTT.